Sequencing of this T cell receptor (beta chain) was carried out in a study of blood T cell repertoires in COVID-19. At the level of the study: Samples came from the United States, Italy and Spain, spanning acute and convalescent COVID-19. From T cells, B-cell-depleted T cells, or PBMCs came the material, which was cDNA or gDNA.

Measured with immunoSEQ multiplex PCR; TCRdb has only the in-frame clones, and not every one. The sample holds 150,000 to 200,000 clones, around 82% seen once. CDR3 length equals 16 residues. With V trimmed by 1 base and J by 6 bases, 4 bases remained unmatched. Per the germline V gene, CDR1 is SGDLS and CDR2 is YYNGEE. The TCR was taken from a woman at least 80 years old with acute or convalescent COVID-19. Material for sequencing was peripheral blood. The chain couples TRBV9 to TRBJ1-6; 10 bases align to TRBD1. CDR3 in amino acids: CASSVYGTGVNSPLHF. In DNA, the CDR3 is TGTGCCAGCAGCGTATATGGGACAGGGGTTAATTCACCCCTCCACTTT. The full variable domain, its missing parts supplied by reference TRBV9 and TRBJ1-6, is DSGVTQTPKHLITATGQRVTLRCSPRSGDLSVYWYQQSLDQGLQFLIQYYNGEERAKGNILERFSAQQFPDLHSELNLSSLELGDSALYFCASSVYGTGVNSPLHFGNGTRLTVT.